What follows are 16 T cell receptor beta chains derived from one specimen sequenced in a study of blood T cell repertoires in COVID-19. Profiling relied on immunoSEQ multiplex PCR, and the TCRdb table lists in-frame clones only, not all of them. Of under 45,000 clones in the sample, 80% to 90% were seen once. The sequencing sample was made of peripheral blood. Every receptor here comes from a woman in her 40s with acute or convalescent COVID-19.

The chain has TRBV19 and TRBJ1-2; no firm D call. V lost 5 bases and J 8 bases, leaving 15 bases between the germline ends. This CDR3 contains 13 residues. CDR1 and CDR2 (germline): LNHDA, SQIVND (reference sequence). This CDR3 reads CASSPGAWRGYTF. DNA for the CDR3: TGTGCCAGTAGTCCCGGCGCTTGGAGGGGCTACACCTTC. The variable domain in full, completed from reference TRBV19 and TRBJ1-2, reads DGGITQSPKYLFRKEGQNVTLSCEQNLNHDAMYWYRQDPGQGLRLIYYSQIVNDFQKGDIAEGYSVSREKKESFPLTVTSAQKNPTAFYLCASSPGAWRGYTFGSGTRLTVV.

This clone was counted a single time. The junction differs from germline at one of its ends, possibly a read error. CDR3 bases: TGTGCCAGCAGCCAAGATCGAAACAGTCCAACGGATTTT. Amino acids: CASSQDRNSPTDF. The chain has TRBV3-1 (or the pseudogene TRBV3-2) and TRBJ1-3; the D is unclear. CDR1 and CDR2 (germline): LGHDT, YNNKEL (reference sequence). The CDR3 totals 13 residues.

The chain uses TRBV6-5 and TRBJ2-3, with a possible D match to TRBD2 (6 bases). Germline values: CDR1 MNHEY, CDR2 SVGAGI. This CDR3 is built from 16 residues. Trimming took off 0 bases at V and 0 bases at J, with 10 bases between the two ends. The CDR3 DNA sequence: TGTGCCAGCAGTTACTCGGCGCGGGGAAGCACAGATACGCAGTATTTT. Its protein product is CASSYSARGSTDTQYF.

The CDR3 nucleotides are TGTGCCAGCAGCTTCGGTGGGGGACAACTTAATGAAAAACTGTTTTTT. Its protein is CASSFGGGQLNEKLFF. The chain uses TRBV9 and TRBJ1-4, with a possible D match to TRBD1 (6 bases). Germline CDR1 and CDR2: SGDLS and YYNGEE. This CDR3 is built from 16 residues. V shed 4 bases and J shed 4 bases, with 17 bases lying between them.

The chain is built from TRBV7-2 and TRBJ1-2; 10 nucleotides match TRBD1. Germline CDR1 reads SGHTA; CDR2 reads FQGNSA. J was trimmed by 4 bases and V by 2 bases; bases with no gene match: 4. The CDR3 contains 15 residues. Written as DNA, the CDR3 is TGTGCCAGCAGCTTAAGGGACAGGGGCCCCTATGGCTACACCTTC. Protein: CASSLRDRGPYGYTF. The entire variable domain, with the rest obtained from reference TRBV7-2 and TRBJ1-2, is as follows: GAGVSQSPSNKVTEKGKDVELRCDPISGHTALYWYRQSLGQGLEFLIYFQGNSAPDKSGLPSDRFSAERTGGSVSTLTIQRTQQEDSAVYLCASSLRDRGPYGYTFGSGTRLTVV.

The V gene is TRBV7-9, the J gene TRBJ1-1; 10 bases are shared with TRBD1. From germline, CDR1 is SEHNR and CDR2 FQNEAQ (reference sequence). This CDR3 spans 16 amino acids. Trimming removed 7 bases from V and 6 bases from J; junction bases left unmatched: 14. CDR3 coding DNA: TGTGCCAGCAACCCGACAGGGGGCTACACCCGGGCTGAAGCTTTCTTT. As protein: CASNPTGGYTRAEAFF.

The chain uses TRBV27 and TRBJ1-2; D may be TRBD1 (6 bases). Germline V gives CDR1 MNHEY, CDR2 SMNVEV (reference sequence). V was pared by 5 bases and J by 7 bases, with 14 bases between. The CDR3 runs to 13 residues. The CDR3 DNA reads as TGTGCCAGCAGTCTCCAAACAGGGATTGGCTACACCTTC. Residues: CASSLQTGIGYTF.

CDR3 loop: CASSPLGELDRGQADTQYF. CDR3 nucleotide sequence: TGTGCCAGCAGCCCGTTAGGAGAGTTGGACAGGGGGCAGGCAGATACGCAGTATTTT. The gene calls are TRBV11-2 and TRBJ2-3; TRBD1 matches 11 bases. Trimming cost V 5 bases and J 4 bases; bases outside gene matches: 17. There are 19 residues in the CDR3. Germline V gives CDR1 SGHAT, CDR2 FQNNGV. Variable domain in full (rest from reference TRBV11-2 and TRBJ2-3): EAGVAQSPRYKIIEKRQSVAFWCNPISGHATLYWYQQILGQGPKLLIQFQNNGVVDDSQLPKDRFSAERLKGVDSTLKIQPAKLEDSAVYLCASSPLGELDRGQADTQYFGPGTRLTVL.

The genes are TRBV7-9 and TRBJ2-7; no clear D gene. Germline CDR1 is SEHNR and CDR2 is FQNEAQ (reference sequence). Trimming removed 5 bases at V and 3 bases at J, with 11 bases between. This CDR3 region has 13 residues. CDR3 residues: CASSSQISYEQYF. DNA for the CDR3: TGTGCCAGCAGCAGCCAAATAAGCTACGAGCAGTACTTC.

The chain recombines TRBV5-1 with TRBJ2-6; D is uncertain. The CDR3 spans 15 residues. V was shortened by 0 bases and J by 4 bases, with 8 bases between the two germline ends. The germline gives CDR1 SGHRS, CDR2 YFSETQ. The CDR3 protein is CASSLGVGGANVLTF. Written as DNA, the CDR3 is TGCGCCAGCAGCTTGGGTGTTGGCGGGGCCAACGTCCTGACTTTC.

This chain joins TRBV19 and TRBJ2-7; D might be TRBD1 (6 bases). CDR3 length equals 13 residues. The germline V gene has CDR1 LNHDA and CDR2 SQIVND (reference sequence). Trimming cost V 5 bases and J 3 bases, with 11 bases left between them. The CDR3: CASSLGTNYEQYF. The CDR3, as DNA: TGTGCCAGTAGTTTAGGGACAAACTACGAGCAGTACTTC. Supplemented by reference TRBV19 and TRBJ2-7, the full variable domain reads DGGITQSPKYLFRKEGQNVTLSCEQNLNHDAMYWYRQDPGQGLRLIYYSQIVNDFQKGDIAEGYSVSREKKESFPLTVTSAQKNPTAFYLCASSLGTNYEQYFGPGTRLTVT.

This clone was seen a handful of times. The rearrangement joins TRBV27 to TRBJ2-5; a weak D match, TRBD2 (6 bases). This CDR3 has 14 amino acids. The V gene lost 6 bases and the J gene lost 5 bases, with 16 bases spanning the gap. Germline-derived CDR1 and CDR2 are MNHEY and SMNVEV (reference sequence). CDR3 sequence: CASSIRGFGETQYF. The CDR3 coding sequence is TGTGCCAGCAGCATTCGGGGGTTCGGGGAGACCCAGTACTTC.

The chain links TRBV5-1 to TRBJ1-2; the D is unclear. The CDR3 loop spans 13 amino acids. Trimming removed 0 bases at V and 5 bases at J, with 8 bases between. Germline V gene data show CDR1 as SGHRS and CDR2 as YFSETQ. In DNA, the CDR3 is TGCGCCAGCAGCTTGGGGGGAGAATATGGCTACACCTTC. It encodes CASSLGGEYGYTF.

The gene calls are TRBV7-6 and TRBJ1-2, with 7 bases lining up with TRBD1. The V gene's germline CDR1 is SGHVS and CDR2 FNYEAQ. V lost 4 bases, J lost 6 bases, and 17 bases stayed unmatched. This CDR3 spans 17 amino acids. The CDR3 DNA reads as TGTGCCAGCAGCTCCACCGTCCTCCAGACAGGGATGGATGGCTACACCTTC. It translates to CASSSTVLQTGMDGYTF.

The chain carries TRBV5-1 and TRBJ2-7; 11 bases are shared with TRBD1. V lost 6 bases to trimming and J lost 8 bases; unmatched junction nucleotides: 10. The germline V gene encodes CDR1 SGHRS and CDR2 YFSETQ. This CDR3 region has 14 residues. In DNA form, the CDR3 reads TGCGCCAGCACCCACCCGGGACAGGGGGATCAGCAGTACTTC. Protein: CASTHPGQGDQQYF.

V and J are TRBV5-1 and TRBJ2-7, with 10 nucleotides matching TRBD2. The CDR3 extends over 16 amino acids. V shed 0 bases and J 6 bases; nucleotides not matched to a gene: 9. Germline V gene lookup returns CDR1 SGHRS and CDR2 YFSETQ. For the CDR3, the DNA is TGCGCCAGCAGCTTGGGGACTAGCGGACCCCTTGTCGAGCAGTACTTC. Encoded protein: CASSLGTSGPLVEQYF.